A selection of T cell receptor beta chains follows, all from one sample in a study of shared clonotypes between healthy human individuals. Measured with immunoSEQ multiplex PCR; TCRdb has only the in-frame clones, and not every one. The sample has around 1.5 million clones; 95% to 99% are singletons. The sample was naive CD4+ T cells sorted from blood. All receptors derive from a man aged 25 to 40 in good health. The CDR3 runs from the conserved cysteine through the conserved F or W. The D gene is left open where the match is weak. Size values are once, few and many counts, or a class for expanded clones, and some rows have none.

CDR3aa,CDR3nt,j_gene,d_gene,abundance,v_gene
CASSLAGTTTEQFF,TGTGCCAGCAGCTTAGCCGGGACTACCACTGAGCAGTTCTTC,TRBJ2-1,TRBD2,.,TRBV7-9
CASSTTKGLREQYF,TGTGCCAGCAGCACAACCAAGGGTTTGCGGGAGCAGTACTTC,TRBJ2-7,.,.,TRBV11-2
CASSYVGAGRSYEQYF,TGTGCCAGCAGTTACGTTGGAGCGGGTCGTTCCTACGAGCAGTACTTC,TRBJ2-7,.,once,TRBV6-5
CASSLEAWGGGNTEAFF,TGTGCCAGCAGCTTGGAGGCCTGGGGCGGGGGGAACACTGAAGCTTTCTTT,TRBJ1-1,.,once,TRBV5-4
CASSLAARGQNTDTQYF,TGCGCCAGCAGCTTGGCCGCACGGGGGCAAAACACAGATACGCAGTATTTT,TRBJ2-3,.,.,TRBV5-1
CASSHVLGDRTNDPQHF,TGCGCCAGCAGTCATGTGTTGGGAGACAGGACTAATGATCCCCAGCATTTT,TRBJ1-5,.,.,TRBV23-1
CASSWNRQAGELFF,TGCGCCAGCAGCTGGAACCGACAGGCCGGGGAGCTGTTTTTT,TRBJ2-2,.,.,TRBV5-1
CASSVEERVTTQYF,TGTGCCAGCAGCGTAGAAGAAAGGGTCACGACCCAGTACTTC,TRBJ2-5,.,.,TRBV9
CASSTIGHPYNEQFF,TGTGCCAGCAGCACCATAGGTCATCCCTACAATGAGCAGTTCTTC,TRBJ2-1,.,.,TRBV13
CSARQGWNTGELFF,TGCAGCGCCCGACAGGGGTGGAACACCGGGGAGCTGTTTTTT,TRBJ2-2,TRBD1,once,TRBV29-1